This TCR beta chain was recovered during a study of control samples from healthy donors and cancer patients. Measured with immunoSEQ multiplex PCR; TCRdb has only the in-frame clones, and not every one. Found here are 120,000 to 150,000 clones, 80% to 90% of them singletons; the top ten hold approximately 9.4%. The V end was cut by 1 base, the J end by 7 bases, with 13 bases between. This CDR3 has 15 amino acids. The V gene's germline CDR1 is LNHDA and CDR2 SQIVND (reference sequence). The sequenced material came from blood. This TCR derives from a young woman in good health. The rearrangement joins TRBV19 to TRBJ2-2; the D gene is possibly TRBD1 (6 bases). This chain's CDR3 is CASSIGLAGVGELFF. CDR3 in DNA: TGTGCCAGTAGTATAGGATTGGCAGGGGTCGGGGAGCTGTTTTTT.